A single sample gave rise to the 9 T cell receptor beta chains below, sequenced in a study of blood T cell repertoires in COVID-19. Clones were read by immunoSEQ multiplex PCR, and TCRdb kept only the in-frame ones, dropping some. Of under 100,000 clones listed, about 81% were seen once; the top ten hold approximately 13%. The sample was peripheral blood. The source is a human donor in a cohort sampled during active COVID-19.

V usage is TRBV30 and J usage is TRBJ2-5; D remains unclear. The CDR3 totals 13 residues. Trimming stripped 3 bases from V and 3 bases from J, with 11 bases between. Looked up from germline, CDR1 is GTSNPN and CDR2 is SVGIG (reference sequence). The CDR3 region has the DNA TGTGCCTGGAGAAAGTTCGGAGAAGAGACCCAGTACTTC. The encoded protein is CAWRKFGEETQYF.

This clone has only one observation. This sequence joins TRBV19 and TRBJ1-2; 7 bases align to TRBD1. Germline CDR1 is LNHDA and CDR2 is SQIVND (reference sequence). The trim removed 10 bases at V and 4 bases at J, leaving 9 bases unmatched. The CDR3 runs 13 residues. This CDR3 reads CATKKGQFYGYTF. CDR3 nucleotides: TGTGCCACAAAAAAGGGACAGTTCTATGGCTACACCTTC.

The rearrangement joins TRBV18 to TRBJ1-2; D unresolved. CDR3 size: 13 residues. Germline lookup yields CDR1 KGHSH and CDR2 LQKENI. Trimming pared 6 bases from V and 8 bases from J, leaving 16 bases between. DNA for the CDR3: TGTGCCAGCTCGGTGAGGGAGACGCAAGGCTACACCTTC. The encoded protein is CASSVRETQGYTF.

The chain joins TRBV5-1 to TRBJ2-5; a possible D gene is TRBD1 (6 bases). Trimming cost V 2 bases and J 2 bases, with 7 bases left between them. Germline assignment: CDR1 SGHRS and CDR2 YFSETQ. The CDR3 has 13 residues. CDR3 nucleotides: TGCGCCAGCAGCTTTCAGGGGCAAGAGACCCAGTACTTC. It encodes CASSFQGQETQYF.

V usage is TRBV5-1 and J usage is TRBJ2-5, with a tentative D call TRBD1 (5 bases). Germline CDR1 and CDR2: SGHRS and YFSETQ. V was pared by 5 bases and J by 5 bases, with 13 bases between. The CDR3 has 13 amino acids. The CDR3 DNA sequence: TGCGCCAGCAGGTGGCAGGGTCCCGAGACCCAGTACTTC. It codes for CASRWQGPETQYF. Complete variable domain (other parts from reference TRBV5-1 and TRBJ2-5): KAGVTQTPRYLIKTRGQQVTLSCSPISGHRSVSWYQQTPGQGLQFLFEYFSETQRNKGNFPGRFSGRQFSNSRSEMNVSTLELGDSALYLCASRWQGPETQYFGPGTRLLVL.

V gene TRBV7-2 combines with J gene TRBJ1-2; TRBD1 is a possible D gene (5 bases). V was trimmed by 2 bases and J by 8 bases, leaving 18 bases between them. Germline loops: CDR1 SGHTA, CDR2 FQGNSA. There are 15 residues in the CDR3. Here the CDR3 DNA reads TGTGCCAGCAGCTTATCTAGGGACTTCTACGGCGGCTACACCTTC. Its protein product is CASSLSRDFYGGYTF.

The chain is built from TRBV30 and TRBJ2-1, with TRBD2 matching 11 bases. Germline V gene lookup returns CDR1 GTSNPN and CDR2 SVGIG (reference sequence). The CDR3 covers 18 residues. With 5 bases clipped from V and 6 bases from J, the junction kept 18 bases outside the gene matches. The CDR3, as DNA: TGTGCCTGGCGAAAGGGTAGCGGGGGGGCCAGGTGGAGCAATGAGCAGTTCTTC. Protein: CAWRKGSGGARWSNEQFF.

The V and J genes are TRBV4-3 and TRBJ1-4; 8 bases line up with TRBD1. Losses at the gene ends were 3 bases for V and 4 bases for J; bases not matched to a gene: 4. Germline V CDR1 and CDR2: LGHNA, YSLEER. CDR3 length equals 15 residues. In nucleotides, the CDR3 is TGCGCCAGCAGCCAGTCGGGACAGGATAATGAAAAACTGTTTTTT. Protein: CASSQSGQDNEKLFF.

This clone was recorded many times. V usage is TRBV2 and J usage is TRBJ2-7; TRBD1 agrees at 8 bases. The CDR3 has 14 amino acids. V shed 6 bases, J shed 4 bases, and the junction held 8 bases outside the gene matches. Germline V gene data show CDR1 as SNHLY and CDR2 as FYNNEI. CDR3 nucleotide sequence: TGTGCCAGCAGGCGCCGCCAGGGGGCGTACGAGCAGTACTTC. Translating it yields CASRRRQGAYEQYF.